Below, 5 T cell receptor beta chains from the same sample are listed, as sequenced in a study of T-cell memory formation after mild COVID-19. TCRdb called the 5' RACE reads again in MiXCR, with one record for every CDR3 protein. In the table there are fewer than 90,000 distinct CDR3 sequences, around 13% of which are singletons. Material for sequencing was PBMCs or a T cell subset sorted from them (not recorded which). The receptors here all came from a man between 18 and 35 years old who had mild COVID-19 (a few samples of this study predate the infection). Cell type and time point are not known.

V is TRBV6-2 or TRBV6-3 and J is TRBJ2-1; TRBD2 is a possible D gene (6 bases). V was pared by 5 bases and J by 10 bases, with 18 bases between. In germline, CDR1 is MNHEY, CDR2 SVGEGT. The CDR3 is made up of 14 amino acids. In DNA form, the CDR3 reads TGTGCCAGCAGTCCCGCTAGCGTTCAGCGGGAGCAGTTCTTC. Its protein product is CASSPASVQREQFF.

This clonotype was seen a handful of times. This chain uses TRBV6-5 with TRBJ2-7; 7 nucleotides match TRBD2. Germline CDR1 and CDR2: MNHEY and SVGAGI. V shed 2 bases and J 1 base; nucleotides not matched to a gene: 2. CDR3 size: 14 residues. CDR3 nucleotides: TGTGCCAGCAGTTACGCGGGGGTTTCCTACGAGCAGTACTTC. Its translation is CASSYAGVSYEQYF.

Comments on this clonotype: A clone one base away is much larger, so this may be a read error. V and J are TRBV7-9 and TRBJ2-3; TRBD1 agrees at 11 bases. The CDR3 length is 16 residues. Per germline, CDR1 SEHNR and CDR2 FQNEAQ (reference sequence). Losses at the gene ends were 5 bases for V and 4 bases for J; bases not matched to a gene: 8. The CDR3 here is CASSARGTGGPDTQYF. The CDR3, as DNA: TGTGCCAGCAGCGCCCGAGGGACAGGGGGTCCAGATACGCAGTATTTT.

This clonotype was counted between two and nine times. This sequence joins TRBV28 and TRBJ1-6, with D uncertain. The V end lost 8 bases, the J end lost 2 bases, and 10 bases lay between the germline ends. This CDR3 comprises 14 residues. Looked up from germline, CDR1 is MDHEN and CDR2 is SYDVKM. The CDR3 DNA reads as TGTGCCAGCCTCCGGGAGCCCTATAATTCACCCCTCCACTTT. Residues: CASLREPYNSPLHF.

This clonotype was found many times. V is TRBV7-9 and J is TRBJ2-2, with D unresolved. Trimming left V 6 bases short and J 3 bases short, with 17 bases between. The CDR3 spans 16 residues. Germline assignment: CDR1 SEHNR and CDR2 FQNEAQ (reference sequence). The CDR3 protein is CASRQVRTIYTGELFF. The CDR3 nucleotides are TGTGCCAGCAGACAAGTCCGGACCATCTACACCGGGGAGCTGTTTTTT.